The T cell receptor (beta chain) described here comes from a study of control samples from healthy donors and cancer patients (dated by TCRdb to the early 2020s). At the junction V is shortened by 2 bases and J by 8 bases; bases outside the gene matches: 6. CDR1 SQVTM and CDR2 ANQGSEA are derived from the germline V gene. The CDR3 sequence holds 13 residues, the cysteine and phenylalanine included. The sequence is cut down to CDR3 DNA, 39 bases in frame from base 1. Regarding this clone: Which antigen it targets is not known. Within one base of it there is no much larger clone, and no base qualities were kept.

Library preparation was by the immunoSEQ multiplex PCR assay. What TCRdb holds here is the immuneACCESS table cut down to in-frame rearrangements. Part of the clones is not present; checked against another copy, under half of the missing clones reflect an unresolved V gene, and the others are unexplained. In this sample the table shows 45,000 to 55,000 clones, roughly 94% of which occur a single time. The biggest ten clones account for approximately 2.4% of the sample. Sequenced: blood. This sequence uses TRBV29-1 and TRBJ2-3; TRBD2 aligns with 8 central bases. The sequence was obtained from a man younger than 45 in good health. CDR3 loop: CSVEKDSGGTQYF. The sequenced DNA is TGCAGCGTTGAAAAGGACAGCGGGGGTACGCAGTATTTT.